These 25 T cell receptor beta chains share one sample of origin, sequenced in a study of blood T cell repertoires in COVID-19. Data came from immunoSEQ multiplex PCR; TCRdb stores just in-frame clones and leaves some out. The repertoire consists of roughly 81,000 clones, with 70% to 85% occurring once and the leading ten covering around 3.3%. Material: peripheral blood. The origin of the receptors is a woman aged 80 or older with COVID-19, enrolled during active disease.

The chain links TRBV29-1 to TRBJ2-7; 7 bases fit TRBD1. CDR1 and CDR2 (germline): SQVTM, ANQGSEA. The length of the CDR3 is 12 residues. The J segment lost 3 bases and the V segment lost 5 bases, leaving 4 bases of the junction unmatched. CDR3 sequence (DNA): TGCAGCGTTTTGGGACAGCTCTACGAGCAGTACTTC. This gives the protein CSVLGQLYEQYF.

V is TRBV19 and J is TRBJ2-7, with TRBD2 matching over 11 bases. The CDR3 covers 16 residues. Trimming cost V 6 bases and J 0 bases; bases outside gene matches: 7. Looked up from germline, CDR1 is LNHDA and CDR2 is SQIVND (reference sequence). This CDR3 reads CASRQPGTSGSYEQYF. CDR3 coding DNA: TGTGCCAGTAGGCAACCCGGGACTAGCGGCTCCTACGAGCAGTACTTC.

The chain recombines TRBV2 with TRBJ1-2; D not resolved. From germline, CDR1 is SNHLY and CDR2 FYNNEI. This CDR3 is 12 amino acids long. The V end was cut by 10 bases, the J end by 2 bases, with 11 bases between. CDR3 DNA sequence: TGTGCCAAACCTGCAGGCAACTATGGCTACACCTTC. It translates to CAKPAGNYGYTF.

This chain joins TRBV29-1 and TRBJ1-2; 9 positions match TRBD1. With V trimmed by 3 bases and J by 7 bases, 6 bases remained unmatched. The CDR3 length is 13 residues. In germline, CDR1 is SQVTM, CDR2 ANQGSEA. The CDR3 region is CSVEGQGVSGYTF. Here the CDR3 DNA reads TGCAGCGTTGAGGGACAGGGAGTCAGTGGCTACACCTTC.

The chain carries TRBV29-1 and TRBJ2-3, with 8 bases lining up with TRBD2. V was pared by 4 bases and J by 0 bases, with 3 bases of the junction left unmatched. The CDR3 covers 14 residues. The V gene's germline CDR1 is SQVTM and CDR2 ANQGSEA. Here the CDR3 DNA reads TGCAGCGTTGCCCGGGGGGGTAGCACAGATACGCAGTATTTT. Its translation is CSVARGGSTDTQYF.

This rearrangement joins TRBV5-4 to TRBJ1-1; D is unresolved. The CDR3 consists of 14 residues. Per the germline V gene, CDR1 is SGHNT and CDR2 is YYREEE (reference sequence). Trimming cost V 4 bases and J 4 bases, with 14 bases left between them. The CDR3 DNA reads TGTGCCAGCAGCATCGGACCCGGGAGCACTGAAGCTTTCTTT. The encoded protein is CASSIGPGSTEAFF.

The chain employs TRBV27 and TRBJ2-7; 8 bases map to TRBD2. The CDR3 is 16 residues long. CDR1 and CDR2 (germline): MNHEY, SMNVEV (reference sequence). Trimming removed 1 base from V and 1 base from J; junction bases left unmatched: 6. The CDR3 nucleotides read TGTGCCAGCAGTTTATTTCTAGCGGGCATTTCCTACGAGCAGTACTTC. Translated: CASSLFLAGISYEQYF.

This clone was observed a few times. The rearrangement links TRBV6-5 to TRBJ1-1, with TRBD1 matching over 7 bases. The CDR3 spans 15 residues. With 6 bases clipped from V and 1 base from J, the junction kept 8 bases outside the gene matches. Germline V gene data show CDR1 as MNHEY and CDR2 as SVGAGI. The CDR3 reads CASRRAGTENTEAFF. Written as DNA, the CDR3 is TGTGCCAGCAGACGCGCCGGGACAGAGAACACTGAAGCTTTCTTT.

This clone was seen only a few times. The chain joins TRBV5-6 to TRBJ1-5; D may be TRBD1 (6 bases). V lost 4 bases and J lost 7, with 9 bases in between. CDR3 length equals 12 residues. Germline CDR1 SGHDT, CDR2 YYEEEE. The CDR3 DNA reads TGTGCCAGCAGCGGGCAGGGGCAGCCCCAGCATTTT. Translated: CASSGQGQPQHF.

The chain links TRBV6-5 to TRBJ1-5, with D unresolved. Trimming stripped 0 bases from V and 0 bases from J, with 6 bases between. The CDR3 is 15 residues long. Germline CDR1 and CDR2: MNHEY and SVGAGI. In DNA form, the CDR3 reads TGTGCCAGCAGTTACTCACTAAATAGCAATCAGCCCCAGCATTTT. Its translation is CASSYSLNSNQPQHF.

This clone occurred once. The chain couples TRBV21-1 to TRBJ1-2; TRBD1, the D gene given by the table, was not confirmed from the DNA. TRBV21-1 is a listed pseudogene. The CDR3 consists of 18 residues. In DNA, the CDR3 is TGTGCCAGCAGCCAATCTTCAACCAGGCAGGGGGCGGGCTATGGCTACACCTTC. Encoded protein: CASSQSSTRQGAGYGYTF.

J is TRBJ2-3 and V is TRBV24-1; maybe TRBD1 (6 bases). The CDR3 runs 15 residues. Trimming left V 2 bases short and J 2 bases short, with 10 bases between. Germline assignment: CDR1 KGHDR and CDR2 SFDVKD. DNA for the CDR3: TGTGCCACCAGTGATTATAGGGGGAACACAGATACGCAGTATTTT. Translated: CATSDYRGNTDTQYF.

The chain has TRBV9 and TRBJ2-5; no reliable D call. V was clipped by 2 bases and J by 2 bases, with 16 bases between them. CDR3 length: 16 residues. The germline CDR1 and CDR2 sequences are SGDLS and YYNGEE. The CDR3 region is CASSVSPWAQQETQYF. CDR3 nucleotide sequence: TGTGCCAGCAGCGTTTCCCCCTGGGCCCAGCAAGAGACCCAGTACTTC.

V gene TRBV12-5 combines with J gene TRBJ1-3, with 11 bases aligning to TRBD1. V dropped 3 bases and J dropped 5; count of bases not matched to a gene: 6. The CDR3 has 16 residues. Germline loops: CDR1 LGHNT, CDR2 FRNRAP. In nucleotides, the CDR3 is TGTGCTAGTGGTTTCTGGACAGGGGGCAAGAGAAACACCATATATTTT. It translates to CASGFWTGGKRNTIYF.

The CDR3 nucleotides are TGTGCCACCAGTGACACGGACACAAACTATGGCTACACCTTC. Amino acids: CATSDTDTNYGYTF. The chain is built from TRBV24-1 and TRBJ1-2, with TRBD1 as a possible D gene (5 bases). The CDR3 consists of 14 residues. CDR1 KGHDR and CDR2 SFDVKD come from the germline V gene. Trimming removed 4 bases at V and 2 bases at J, with 10 bases between.

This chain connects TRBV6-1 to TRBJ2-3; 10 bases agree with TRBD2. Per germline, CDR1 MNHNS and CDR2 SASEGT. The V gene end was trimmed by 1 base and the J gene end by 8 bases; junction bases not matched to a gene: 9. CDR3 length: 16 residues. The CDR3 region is CASSEGSSGSFGTQYF. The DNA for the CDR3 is TGTGCCAGCAGTGAAGGGTCTAGCGGGAGCTTTGGTACGCAGTATTTT.

The CDR3 DNA follows: TGTGCCAGCAGTTTCCAGGCGGGTGGCTACACCTTC. Translated, it gives CASSFQAGGYTF. The chain uses TRBV28 and TRBJ1-2; D not resolved. The germline V and J ends were trimmed by 3 bases and 7 bases, with 9 bases remaining between them. Germline assignment: CDR1 MDHEN and CDR2 SYDVKM. The length of the CDR3 is 12 residues.

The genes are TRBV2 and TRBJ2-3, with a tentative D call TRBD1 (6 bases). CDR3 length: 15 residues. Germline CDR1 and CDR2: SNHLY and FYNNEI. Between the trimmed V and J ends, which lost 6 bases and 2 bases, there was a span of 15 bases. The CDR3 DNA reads TGTGCCAGCAGCCATGACAGGCTCTACACAGATACGCAGTATTTT. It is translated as CASSHDRLYTDTQYF.

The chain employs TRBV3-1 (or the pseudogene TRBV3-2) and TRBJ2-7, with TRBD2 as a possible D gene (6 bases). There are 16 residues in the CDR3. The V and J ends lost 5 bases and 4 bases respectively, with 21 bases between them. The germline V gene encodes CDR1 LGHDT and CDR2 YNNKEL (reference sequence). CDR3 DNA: TGTGCCAGCAGCAGCCGGGGGTTCAGGACCCAATACGAGCAGTACTTC. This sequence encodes CASSSRGFRTQYEQYF.

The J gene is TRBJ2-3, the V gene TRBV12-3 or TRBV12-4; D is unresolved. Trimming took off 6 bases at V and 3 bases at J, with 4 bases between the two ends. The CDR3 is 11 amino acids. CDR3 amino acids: CASSRTDTQYF. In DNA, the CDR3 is TGTGCCAGCAGCCGGACAGATACGCAGTATTTT.

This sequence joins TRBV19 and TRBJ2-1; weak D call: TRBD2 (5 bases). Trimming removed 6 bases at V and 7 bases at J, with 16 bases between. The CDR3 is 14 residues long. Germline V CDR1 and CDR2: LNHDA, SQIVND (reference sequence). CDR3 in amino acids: CASRDSWRSNEQFF. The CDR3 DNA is TGTGCCAGTAGGGATTCCTGGAGGTCGAATGAGCAGTTCTTC. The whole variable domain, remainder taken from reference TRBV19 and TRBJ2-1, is DGGITQSPKYLFRKEGQNVTLSCEQNLNHDAMYWYRQDPGQGLRLIYYSQIVNDFQKGDIAEGYSVSREKKESFPLTVTSAQKNPTAFYLCASRDSWRSNEQFFGPGTRLTVL.

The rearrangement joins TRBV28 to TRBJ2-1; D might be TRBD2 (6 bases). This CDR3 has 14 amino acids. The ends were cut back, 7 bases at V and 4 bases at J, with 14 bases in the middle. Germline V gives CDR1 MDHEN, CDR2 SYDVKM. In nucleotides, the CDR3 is TGTGCCAGCACCTCAAGCGGAGGGTACAATGAGCAGTTCTTC. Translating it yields CASTSSGGYNEQFF. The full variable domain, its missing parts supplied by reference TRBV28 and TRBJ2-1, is DVKVTQSSRYLVKRTGEKVFLECVQDMDHENMFWYRQDPGLGLRLIYFSYDVKMKEKGDIPEGYSVSREKKERFSLILESASTNQTSMYLCASTSSGGYNEQFFGPGTRLTVL.

For the CDR3, the DNA is TGTGCCAGCAGCCGTGGGGGCGGGAGGGCCACCGGGGAGCTGTTTTTT. As protein: CASSRGGGRATGELFF. This chain links TRBV9 with TRBJ2-2; 9 bases match TRBD2. CDR1 SGDLS and CDR2 YYNGEE come from the germline V gene. The CDR3 is made up of 16 amino acids. V lost 4 bases and J lost 4; bases outside the gene matches: 8.

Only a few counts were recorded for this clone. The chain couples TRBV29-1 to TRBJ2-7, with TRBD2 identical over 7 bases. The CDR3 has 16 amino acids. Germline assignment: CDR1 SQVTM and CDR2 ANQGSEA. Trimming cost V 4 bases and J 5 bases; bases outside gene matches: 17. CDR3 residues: CSVAGVQDGGLDEQYF. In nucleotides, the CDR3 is TGCAGCGTTGCTGGTGTCCAAGACGGGGGGTTGGACGAGCAGTACTTC.

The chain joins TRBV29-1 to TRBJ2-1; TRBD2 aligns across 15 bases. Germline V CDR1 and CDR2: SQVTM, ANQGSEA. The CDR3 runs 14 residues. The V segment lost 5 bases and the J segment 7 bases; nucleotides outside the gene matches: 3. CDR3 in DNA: TGCAGCGTTTGGACTAGCGGGGGGGCTAATGAGCAGTTCTTC. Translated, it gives CSVWTSGGANEQFF.